This T cell receptor (beta chain) was sequenced during a study of cytotoxic CD8 clonotypes in ibrutinib-treated CLL. This clone appeared once. Its specificity is not known. Study-level findings and limits: Public clonotypes (which were uncommon) either contracted or remained stable on treatment.

Per germline, CDR1 KGHSH and CDR2 LQKENI. V gave up 3 bases and J gave up 6 bases; unmatched junction bases: 6. This CDR3 contains 15 residues. This table comes from immunoSEQ multiplex PCR, and its TCRdb copy is limited to in-frame clones, with some not included. The sample contains about 85,000 clones, roughly 77% of which appear only once. The receptor was derived from a human donor with chronic lymphocytic leukemia. The chain joins TRBV18 to TRBJ2-2, with 8 bases lining up with TRBD1. The sequences come from PBMCs, collected after 12 months of ibrutinib treatment. DNA of the CDR3: TGTGCCAGCTCACCCGGGACAGGATGGGCCGGGGAGCTGTTTTTT. Protein sequence: CASSPGTGWAGELFF.